The 24 T cell receptor beta chains presented below share a single source sample, sequenced in a study of blood T cell repertoires in COVID-19. Clones were read by immunoSEQ multiplex PCR, and TCRdb kept only the in-frame ones, dropping some. This sample has 150,000 to 200,000 clones, with about 74% found just once. Sequencing was done on a sample of peripheral blood. These receptors were obtained from a man aged 55 to 70 with acute or convalescent COVID-19.

The chain recombines TRBV11-2 with TRBJ2-5; perhaps TRBD2 as D (5 bases). Trimming shortened V by 5 bases and J by 4 bases, and 17 bases separated the two germline ends. The CDR3 is 15 residues long. Germline V gene sequence: CDR1 SGHAT, CDR2 FQNNGV. CDR3 sequence (DNA): TGTGCCAGCAGCGGGGTGCGGAGGAGGATAGAGACCCAGTACTTC. Translation gives CASSGVRRRIETQYF.

The chain carries TRBV19 and TRBJ1-3; D is undetermined. The CDR3 is 15 amino acids. V lost 3 bases to trimming and J lost 1 base, with 10 bases between them. Germline CDR1 is LNHDA and CDR2 is SQIVND (reference sequence). This chain's CDR3 is CASSMGIRSGNTIYF. CDR3 sequence (DNA): TGTGCCAGTAGTATGGGCATTCGTTCTGGAAACACCATATATTTT.

The rearrangement links TRBV11-1 to TRBJ2-3; 8 nucleotides align to TRBD1. Germline V gene data show CDR1 as SGHAT and CDR2 as FQDESV (reference sequence). Unmatched junction bases numbered 4, after V lost 3 bases and J lost 2 bases. The CDR3 totals 15 residues. The CDR3 DNA follows: TGTGCCAGCAGCTTGGGGACAGGCATCACAGATACGCAGTATTTT. It specifies CASSLGTGITDTQYF.

The chain recombines TRBV19 with TRBJ2-5, with TRBD1 as a possible D gene (6 bases). Per germline, CDR1 LNHDA and CDR2 SQIVND (reference sequence). The CDR3 runs to 15 residues. Trimming took 5 bases from V and 1 from J, leaving 14 bases between them. The chain's CDR3 is CASSYGTLVQETQYF. DNA for the CDR3: TGTGCCAGTAGTTACGGGACACTAGTCCAAGAGACCCAGTACTTC.

This clone appeared a single time. The chain is built from TRBV2 and TRBJ2-3; 9 bases fit TRBD2. V was pared by 11 bases and J by 1 base, with 7 bases of the junction left unmatched. This CDR3 has 14 residues. CDR1 is SNHLY and CDR2 is FYNNEI in the germline V gene. The chain's CDR3 is CACQRGDRTDTQYF. CDR3 DNA sequence: TGTGCCTGTCAGCGGGGGGACCGCACAGATACGCAGTATTTT. Full variable domain (missing parts from reference TRBV2 and TRBJ2-3): EPEVTQTPSHQVTQMGQEVILRCVPISNHLYFYWYRQILGQKVEFLVSFYNNEISEKSEIFDDQFSVERPDGSNFTLKIRSTKLEDSAMYFCACQRGDRTDTQYFGPGTRLTVL.

J is TRBJ1-5 and V is TRBV27, with D possibly being TRBD1 (6 bases). Germline V CDR1 and CDR2: MNHEY, SMNVEV (reference sequence). The V gene lost 6 bases and the J gene lost 0 bases, with 18 bases spanning the gap. The CDR3 covers 17 residues. As DNA, the CDR3 is TGTGCCAGCAGCCCTATGCCCCCAGGGGTTAGCAATCAGCCCCAGCATTTT. This translates into CASSPMPPGVSNQPQHF.

The J gene is TRBJ2-3, the V gene TRBV6-2 or TRBV6-3; D not resolved. The CDR3 runs 16 residues. The ends were cut back, 4 bases at V and 0 bases at J, with 14 bases in the middle. CDR1 is MNHEY, CDR2 SVGEGT, per germline. CDR3: CASSSYVADSTDTQYF. CDR3 nucleotide sequence: TGTGCCAGCAGTTCGTACGTGGCGGATAGCACAGATACGCAGTATTTT.

This clone was observed a handful of times. The rearrangement links TRBV6-5 to TRBJ1-5; 10 bases align to TRBD1. This CDR3 has 15 residues. Germline V gene sequence: CDR1 MNHEY, CDR2 SVGAGI. Trimming removed 0 bases from V and 6 bases from J; junction bases left unmatched: 2. CDR3 nucleotide sequence: TGTGCCAGCAGTTACTCGGGACAGGGGAGTCAGCCCCAGCATTTT. The encoded protein is CASSYSGQGSQPQHF.

CDR3 residues: CASSSRGTSGGAHYNEQFF. CDR3 nucleotides: TGTGCCAGCAGCTCACGAGGGACTAGCGGGGGGGCCCACTACAATGAGCAGTTCTTC. The chain combines TRBV11-2 with TRBJ2-1; TRBD2 matches 16 bases. CDR1 is SGHAT, CDR2 FQNNGV, per germline. The V and J ends lost 4 bases and 3 bases, in that order; junction bases with no gene match: 9. There are 19 residues in the CDR3.

This clone came up a few times. V is TRBV9 and J is TRBJ1-1, with TRBD1 matching over 9 bases. Germline values: CDR1 SGDLS, CDR2 YYNGEE. CDR3 length equals 17 residues. V was clipped by 1 base and J by 3 bases; unmatched bases: 10. The CDR3 DNA is TGTGCCAGCAGCGTATTTTCCGGGACAGGGAGTGACACTGAAGCTTTCTTT. Its translation: CASSVFSGTGSDTEAFF.

This clone was counted only a few times. The CDR3 DNA sequence: TGTGCCAGCAGCGAAGACTTGCTTACCTACGAGCAGTACTTC. Translation: CASSEDLLTYEQYF. The chain has TRBV9 and TRBJ2-7; D is uncertain. Trimming left V 3 bases short and J 2 bases short, with 12 bases between. The length of the CDR3 is 14 residues. CDR1 is SGDLS and CDR2 is YYNGEE in the germline V gene. Using reference TRBV9 and TRBJ2-7 for the parts outside the CDR3, the full variable domain is DSGVTQTPKHLITATGQRVTLRCSPRSGDLSVYWYQQSLDQGLQFLIQYYNGEERAKGNILERFSAQQFPDLHSELNLSSLELGDSALYFCASSEDLLTYEQYFGPGTRLTVT.

The genes are TRBV29-1 and TRBJ2-3; 10 nucleotides line up with TRBD2. CDR1 SQVTM and CDR2 ANQGSEA come from the germline V gene. CDR3 size: 15 residues. With V trimmed by 5 bases and J by 2 bases, 7 bases remained unmatched. CDR3 nucleotides: TGCAGCGTTTCGGAGCGGGGGGGAATCACAGATACGCAGTATTTT. Protein sequence: CSVSERGGITDTQYF.

The gene calls are TRBV2 and TRBJ2-7; maybe TRBD1 (5 bases). With 3 bases removed from V and 3 bases from J, the gap between germline ends came to 12 bases. This CDR3 contains 14 residues. CDR1 is SNHLY and CDR2 is FYNNEI in the germline V gene. The chain's CDR3 is CASSDGQGNYEQYF. CDR3 DNA: TGTGCCAGCAGTGACGGGCAGGGAAACTACGAGCAGTACTTC.

V usage is TRBV29-1 and J usage is TRBJ2-1; D possibly corresponds to TRBD1 (7 bases). The CDR3 sequence is 14 residues long. Looked up from germline, CDR1 is SQVTM and CDR2 is ANQGSEA. Trimming removed 8 bases from V and 5 bases from J, with 19 bases in between. CDR3 DNA sequence: TGCAGCTCGGAGGGGGCTGCTTCCGACAATGAGCAGTTCTTC. Its translation: CSSEGAASDNEQFF.

V usage is TRBV4-1 and J usage is TRBJ1-5, with 7 bases identical to TRBD1. The CDR3 spans 14 residues. V lost 3 bases and J lost 7; bases outside the gene matches: 6. Per the germline V gene, CDR1 is MGHRA and CDR2 is YSYEKL. Written as DNA, the CDR3 is TGCGCCAGCAGCCATCCCGCAGGGGGACAGCCCCAGCATTTT. Translating it yields CASSHPAGGQPQHF.

The chain uses TRBV5-6 and TRBJ1-1; TRBD1 is a possible D gene (5 bases). V gave up 4 bases and J gave up 1 base, with 14 bases separating them. This CDR3 region has 15 residues. Germline CDR1 is SGHDT and CDR2 is YYEEEE. CDR3 in DNA: TGTGCCAGCAGCGGCCTGAACAGGCAGAACACTGAAGCTTTCTTT. Amino acid sequence: CASSGLNRQNTEAFF.

V usage is TRBV7-8 and J usage is TRBJ1-1; D is unresolved. Trimming cost V 6 bases and J 5 bases, with 16 bases left between them. The CDR3 length is 14 residues. Germline CDR1 and CDR2: SGHVS and FQNEAQ. The chain's CDR3 is CASRIGSSDTEAFF. CDR3 nucleotide sequence: TGTGCCAGCAGGATCGGGTCATCGGATACTGAAGCTTTCTTT.

The chain combines TRBV7-2 with TRBJ2-7, with TRBD2 identical over 8 bases. The J segment lost 0 bases and the V segment lost 0 bases, leaving 4 bases of the junction unmatched. This CDR3 contains 16 residues. CDR1 and CDR2 (germline): SGHTA, FQGNSA. CDR3 amino acids: CASSLATGGHSYEQYF. The CDR3 DNA follows: TGTGCCAGCAGCTTAGCGACGGGGGGGCACTCCTACGAGCAGTACTTC.

The count of this clone is one. The V gene is TRBV15, the J gene TRBJ1-4; TRBD1 might be the D (6 bases). Germline V lookup: CDR1 LNHNV, CDR2 YYDKDF (reference sequence). This CDR3 contains 18 residues. V was cut by 1 base and J by 4 bases, with 19 bases left in between. CDR3 amino acids: CATSRARGGAIGNEKLFF. The CDR3 DNA reads as TGTGCCACCAGCAGAGCTAGGGGGGGGGCAATCGGTAATGAAAAACTGTTTTTT.

The CDR3 DNA reads TGCGCCAGCAGCCAAGATACAGGATTACTCCCCAATCAGCCCCAGCATTTT. Residues: CASSQDTGLLPNQPQHF. The chain carries TRBV4-3 and TRBJ1-5; weak D call: TRBD1 (5 bases). The CDR3 has 17 residues. The V end was cut by 0 bases, the J end by 3 bases, with 15 bases between. The germline CDR1 and CDR2 sequences are LGHNA and YSLEER.

This clone has only one observation. This CDR3 is CASSYQGRDTEAFF. CDR3 bases: TGTGCCAGCAGCTACCAGGGTCGGGACACTGAAGCTTTCTTT. The chain uses TRBV13 and TRBJ1-1; TRBD1 might be the D (5 bases). Germline CDR1 is PRHDT and CDR2 is FYEKMQ (reference sequence). This CDR3 region has 14 residues. V was pared by 4 bases and J by 3 bases, with 12 bases between. The entire variable domain, with the rest obtained from reference TRBV13 and TRBJ1-1, is as follows: AAGVIQSPRHLIKEKRETATLKCYPIPRHDTVYWYQQGPGQDPQFLISFYEKMQSDKGSIPDRFSAQQFSDYHSELNMSSLELGDSALYFCASSYQGRDTEAFFGQGTRLTVV.

The chain has TRBV7-9 and TRBJ1-4, with 11 nucleotides matching TRBD1. V dropped 6 bases and J dropped 5; count of bases not matched to a gene: 8. The CDR3 spans 16 residues. The germline V gene has CDR1 SEHNR and CDR2 FQNEAQ (reference sequence). The DNA for the CDR3 is TGTGCCAGCAGTACCATAGGGACAGGGGGGAATGAAAAACTGTTTTTT. Translating gives CASSTIGTGGNEKLFF.

This chain joins TRBV24-1 and TRBJ1-2, with D maybe TRBD1 (6 bases). V lost 3 bases and J 8 bases, leaving 15 bases between the germline ends. There are 14 residues in the CDR3. Germline CDR1 KGHDR, CDR2 SFDVKD. This CDR3 reads CATSDPRGMGGYTF. Written as DNA, the CDR3 is TGTGCCACCAGTGATCCCAGGGGCATGGGCGGCTACACCTTC.

J is TRBJ1-1 and V is TRBV30; 8 nucleotides match TRBD1. This CDR3 contains 14 residues. Germline-derived CDR1 and CDR2 are GTSNPN and SVGIG (reference sequence). CDR3 protein: CAVGVGTGNTEAFF. In nucleotides, the CDR3 is TGTGCGGTGGGGGTCGGGACAGGGAACACTGAAGCTTTCTTT.